One sample yielded the 2 T cell receptor beta chains listed below, sequenced in a study of T cell clones after liver transplantation. The data were produced by immunoSEQ multiplex PCR, yet TCRdb's version contains in-frame clones alone and is incomplete. This sample has tens of thousands of clones, with about nine tenths found just once. The material was CD4+ T cells from blood, obtained before liver transplant. The receptor source for this set is a human donor who received a liver transplant.

The rearrangement joins TRBV7-3 to TRBJ2-2, with unresolved D. V shed 5 bases and J shed 4 bases, with 14 bases lying between them. The germline V gene encodes CDR1 SGHTA and CDR2 FQGTGA. The CDR3 consists of 15 residues. The CDR3 loop reads CASSRYDGFTGELFF. CDR3 DNA: TGTGCCAGCAGCCGTTACGACGGATTCACCGGGGAGCTGTTTTTT.

This rearrangement joins TRBV19 to TRBJ2-1, with TRBD2 matching over 9 bases. There are 16 residues in the CDR3. Germline CDR1 is LNHDA and CDR2 is SQIVND (reference sequence). Trimming at V came to 4 bases and at J to 7 bases, leaving 11 bases not matched to a gene. The CDR3 sequence: CASSTSGGRRVNEQFF. CDR3 nucleotide sequence: TGTGCCAGTAGTACGAGCGGGGGGAGGAGGGTGAATGAGCAGTTCTTC. Full variable domain (outside the CDR3, taken from reference TRBV19 and TRBJ2-1): DGGITQSPKYLFRKEGQNVTLSCEQNLNHDAMYWYRQDPGQGLRLIYYSQIVNDFQKGDIAEGYSVSREKKESFPLTVTSAQKNPTAFYLCASSTSGGRRVNEQFFGPGTRLTVL.